The T cell receptor (beta chain) under discussion was sequenced for a study of T-cell reconstitution after alpha-beta-depleted transplantation in children. This clonotype was seen at least ten times. CDR3 length: 15 amino acids. J was trimmed by 6 bases and V by 1 base; bases with no gene match: 9. Germline V gene lookup returns CDR1 MDHEN and CDR2 SYDVKM. This sample's TCRbeta library carried unique molecular identifier barcodes. TCRdb used MiXCR to reprocess the PCR reads, holding one entry per CDR3 protein. Of a few hundred thousand distinct CDR3 sequences in the sample, 9.7% were seen once. This sequence originates from a human donor who donated a stem cell graft to a child with SCID. The J gene is TRBJ2-7, the V gene TRBV28; 7 positions agree with TRBD1. Specimen: PBMCs from the stem cell graft donor, collected from the stem cell graft. The CDR3 DNA sequence: TGTGCCAGCAGTTTATCCGCCGACAGGGTTCTCGAGCAGTACTTC. This encodes CASSLSADRVLEQYF. Full variable domain (outside the CDR3, taken from reference TRBV28 and TRBJ2-7): DVKVTQSSRYLVKRTGEKVFLECVQDMDHENMFWYRQDPGLGLRLIYFSYDVKMKEKGDIPEGYSVSREKKERFSLILESASTNQTSMYLCASSLSADRVLEQYFGPGTRLTVT.